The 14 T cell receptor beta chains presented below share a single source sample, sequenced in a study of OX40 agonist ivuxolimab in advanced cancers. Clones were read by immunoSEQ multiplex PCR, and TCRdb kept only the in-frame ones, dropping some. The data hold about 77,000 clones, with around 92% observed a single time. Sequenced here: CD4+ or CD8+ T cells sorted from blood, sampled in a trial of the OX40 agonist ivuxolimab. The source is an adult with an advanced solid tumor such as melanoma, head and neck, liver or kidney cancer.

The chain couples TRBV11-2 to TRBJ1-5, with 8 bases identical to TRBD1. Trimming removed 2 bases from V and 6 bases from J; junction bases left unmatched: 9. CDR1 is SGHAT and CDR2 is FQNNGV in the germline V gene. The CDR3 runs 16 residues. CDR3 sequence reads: CASSLTAGGGGQPQHF. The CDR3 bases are TGTGCCAGCAGCTTAACAGCAGGGGGCGGCGGTCAGCCCCAGCATTTT. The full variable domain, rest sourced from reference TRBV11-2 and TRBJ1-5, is EAGVAQSPRYKIIEKRQSVAFWCNPISGHATLYWYQQILGQGPKLLIQFQNNGVVDDSQLPKDRFSAERLKGVDSTLKIQPAKLEDSAVYLCASSLTAGGGGQPQHFGDGTRLSIL.

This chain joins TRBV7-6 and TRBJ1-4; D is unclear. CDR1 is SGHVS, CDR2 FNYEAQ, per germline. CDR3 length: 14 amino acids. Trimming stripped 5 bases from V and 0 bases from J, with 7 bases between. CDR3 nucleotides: TGTGCCAGCAGCCCCGTTGCAACTAATGAAAAACTGTTTTTT. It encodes CASSPVATNEKLFF.

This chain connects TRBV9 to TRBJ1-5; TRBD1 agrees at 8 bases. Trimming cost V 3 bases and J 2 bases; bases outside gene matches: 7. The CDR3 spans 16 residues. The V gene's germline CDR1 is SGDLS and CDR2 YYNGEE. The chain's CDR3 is CASSAGQGSGNQPQHF. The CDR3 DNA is TGTGCCAGCAGCGCCGGACAGGGATCGGGCAATCAGCCCCAGCATTTT.

The CDR3 sequence is CASSLVSGTYEQYF. Here the CDR3 DNA reads TGTGCCAGCAGCTTGGTATCGGGAACCTACGAGCAGTACTTC. The V gene is TRBV5-6, the J gene TRBJ2-7, with TRBD2 as a possible D gene (5 bases). V lost 0 bases to trimming and J lost 2 bases, with 9 bases between them. The germline gives CDR1 SGHDT, CDR2 YYEEEE. CDR3 length: 14 residues.

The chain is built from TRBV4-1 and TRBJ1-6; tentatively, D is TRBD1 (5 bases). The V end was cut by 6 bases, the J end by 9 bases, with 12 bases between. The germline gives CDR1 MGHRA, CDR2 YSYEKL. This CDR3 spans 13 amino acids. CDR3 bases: TGCGCCAGCAGACGAGGGGAAGGTTCACCCCTCCACTTT. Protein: CASRRGEGSPLHF.

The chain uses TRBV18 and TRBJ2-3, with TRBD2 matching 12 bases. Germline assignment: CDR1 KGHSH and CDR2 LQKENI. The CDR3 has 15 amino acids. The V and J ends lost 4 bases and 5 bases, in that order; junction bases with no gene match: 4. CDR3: CASSLPGLAGDTQYF. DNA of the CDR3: TGTGCCAGCTCACTCCCGGGACTAGCGGGAGATACGCAGTATTTT. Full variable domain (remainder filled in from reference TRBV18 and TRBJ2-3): NAGVMQNPRHLVRRRGQEARLRCSPMKGHSHVYWYRQLPEEGLKFMVYLQKENIIDESGMPKERFSAEFPKEGPSILRIQQVVRGDSAAYFCASSLPGLAGDTQYFGPGTRLTVL.

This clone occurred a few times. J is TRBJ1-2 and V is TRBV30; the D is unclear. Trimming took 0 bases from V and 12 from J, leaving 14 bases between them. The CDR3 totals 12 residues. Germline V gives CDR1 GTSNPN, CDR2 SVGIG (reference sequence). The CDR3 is CAWSVSRGGHTF. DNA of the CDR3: TGTGCCTGGAGTGTAAGCCGGGGAGGCCACACCTTC.

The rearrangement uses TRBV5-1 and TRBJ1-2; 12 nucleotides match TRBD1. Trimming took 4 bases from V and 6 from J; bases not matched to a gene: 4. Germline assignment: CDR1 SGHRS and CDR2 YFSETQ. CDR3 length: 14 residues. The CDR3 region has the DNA TGCGCCAGCAGCCGGGACAGGGGGCAGGATGGCTACACCTTC. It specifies CASSRDRGQDGYTF.

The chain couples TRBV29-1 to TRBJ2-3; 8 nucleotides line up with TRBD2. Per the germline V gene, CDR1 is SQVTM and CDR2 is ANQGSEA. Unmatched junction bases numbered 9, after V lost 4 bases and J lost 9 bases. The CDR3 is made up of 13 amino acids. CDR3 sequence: CSVVLAGGTTQYF. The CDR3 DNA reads TGCAGCGTTGTGCTAGCGGGTGGGACGACGCAGTATTTT.

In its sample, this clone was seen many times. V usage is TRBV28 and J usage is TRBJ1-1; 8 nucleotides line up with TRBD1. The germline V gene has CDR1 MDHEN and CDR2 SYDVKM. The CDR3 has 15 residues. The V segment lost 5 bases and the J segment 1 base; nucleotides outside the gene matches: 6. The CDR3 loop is CASSTPGTGNTEAFF. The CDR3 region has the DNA TGTGCCAGCAGTACCCCCGGGACAGGGAACACTGAAGCTTTCTTT.

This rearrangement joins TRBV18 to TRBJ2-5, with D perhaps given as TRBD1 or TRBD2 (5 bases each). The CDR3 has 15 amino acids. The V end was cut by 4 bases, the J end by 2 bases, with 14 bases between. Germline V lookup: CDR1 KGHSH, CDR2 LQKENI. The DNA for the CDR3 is TGTGCCAGCTCACGAGGACCGGGGCCTCAAGAGACCCAGTACTTC. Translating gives CASSRGPGPQETQYF.

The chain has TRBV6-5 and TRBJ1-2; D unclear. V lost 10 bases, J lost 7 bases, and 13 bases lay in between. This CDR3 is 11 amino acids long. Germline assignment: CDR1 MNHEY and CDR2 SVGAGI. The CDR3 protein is CATRGVGGYTF. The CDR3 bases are TGTGCCACCCGGGGTGTGGGTGGCTACACCTTC.

This chain's CDR3 is CASSLGWGETQYF. The CDR3 region has the DNA TGTGCCAGCAGCCTGGGGTGGGGAGAGACCCAGTACTTC. The chain links TRBV5-5 to TRBJ2-5; D remains ambiguous. Germline V CDR1 and CDR2: SGHKS, YYEKEE (reference sequence). The CDR3 runs to 13 residues. V gave up 4 bases and J gave up 4 bases, with 11 bases separating them. The full variable domain, with the rest looked up from reference TRBV5-5 and TRBJ2-5, is DAGVTQSPTHLIKTRGQQVTLRCSPISGHKSVSWYQQVLGQGPQFIFQYYEKEERGRGNFPDRFSARQFPNYSSELNVNALLLGDSALYLCASSLGWGETQYFGPGTRLLVL.

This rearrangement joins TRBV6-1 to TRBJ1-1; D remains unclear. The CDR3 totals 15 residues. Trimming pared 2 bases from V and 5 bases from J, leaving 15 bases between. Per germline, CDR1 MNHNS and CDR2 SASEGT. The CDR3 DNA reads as TGTGCCAGCAGTGAATGGAGGAGGGCCGGTACTGAAGCTTTCTTT. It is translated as CASSEWRRAGTEAFF.